The source of this TCR beta chain is a study of blood T cell repertoires in COVID-19. Per the original methods: Quantification of nucleated cells was approximated via reference gene primer amplification. Only in-frame clones appear in the TCRdb table, and some are missing; sequencing was by immunoSEQ multiplex PCR. That table furnishes V, J and clone size, whereas the DNA furnished D and trimming. This sample has roughly 140,000 clones, with around 90% found just once. The TCR originated in a human donor in a cohort sampled during active COVID-19. What was sequenced was peripheral blood.

CDR3 coding DNA: TGCGCCAGCAGCTTGGTCGGTACTTACGAGCAGTACTTC. Translation gives CASSLVGTYEQYF. This chain joins TRBV5-1 and TRBJ2-7; no definite D call. V lost 0 bases and J lost 4, with 8 bases in between. Germline lookup yields CDR1 SGHRS and CDR2 YFSETQ. The CDR3 runs 13 residues. Using reference TRBV5-1 and TRBJ2-7 for the parts outside the CDR3, the full variable domain is KAGVTQTPRYLIKTRGQQVTLSCSPISGHRSVSWYQQTPGQGLQFLFEYFSETQRNKGNFPGRFSGRQFSNSRSEMNVSTLELGDSALYLCASSLVGTYEQYFGPGTRLTVT.